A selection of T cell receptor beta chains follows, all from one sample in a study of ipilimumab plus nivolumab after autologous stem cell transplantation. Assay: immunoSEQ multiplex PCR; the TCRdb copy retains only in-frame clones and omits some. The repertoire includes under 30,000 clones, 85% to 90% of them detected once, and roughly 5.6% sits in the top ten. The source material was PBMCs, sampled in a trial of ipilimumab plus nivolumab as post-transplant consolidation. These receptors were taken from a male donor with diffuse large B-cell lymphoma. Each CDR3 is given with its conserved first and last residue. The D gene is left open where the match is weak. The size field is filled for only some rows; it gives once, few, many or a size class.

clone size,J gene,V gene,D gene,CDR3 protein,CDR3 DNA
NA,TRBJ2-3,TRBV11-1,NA,CASSHSVDTQYF,TGTGCCAGCAGCCATAGCGTGGATACGCAGTATTTT
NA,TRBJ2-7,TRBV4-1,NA,CASSQRDGPYEQYF,TGCGCCAGCAGCCAAAGGGACGGTCCCTACGAGCAGTACTTC
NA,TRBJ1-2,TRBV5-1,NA,CASSFTPNTHYGYTF,TGCGCCAGCAGCTTCACCCCCAATACCCACTATGGCTACACCTTC
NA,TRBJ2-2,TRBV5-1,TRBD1,CASSLGIRQGGNTGELFF,TGCGCCAGCAGCTTAGGAATACGACAGGGGGGAAACACCGGGGAGCTGTTTTTT
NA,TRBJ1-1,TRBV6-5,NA,CASSYLSIRGSEAFF,TGTGCCAGCAGTTACTTAAGTATCCGTGGTTCTGAAGCTTTCTTT
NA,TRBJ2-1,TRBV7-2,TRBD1,CASSLDATRDRGQFF,TGTGCCAGCAGCTTAGATGCGACACGGGACAGGGGGCAGTTCTTC
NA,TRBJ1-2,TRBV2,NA,CASSDAGGPTIYGYTF,TGTGCCAGCAGTGACGCGGGGGGACCGACGATCTATGGCTACACCTTC
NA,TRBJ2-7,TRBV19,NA,CASSIEAGPSYEQYF,TGTGCCAGTAGTATAGAGGCGGGTCCCTCCTACGAGCAGTACTTC
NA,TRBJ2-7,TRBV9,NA,CASNPTGAYEQYF,TGTGCCAGCAACCCTACAGGCGCCTACGAGCAGTACTTC
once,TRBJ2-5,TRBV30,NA,CAWAGVSETQYF,TGTGCCTGGGCAGGGGTTTCGGAGACCCAGTACTTC
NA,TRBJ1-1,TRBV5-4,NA,CASSLVGDGDTEAFF,TGTGCCAGCAGCTTGGTAGGGGACGGGGACACTGAAGCTTTCTTT
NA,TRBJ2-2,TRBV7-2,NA,CASSLALTNTGELFF,TGTGCCAGCAGCTTAGCGCTAACAAACACCGGGGAGCTGTTTTTT
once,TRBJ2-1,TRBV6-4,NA,CASSDSSTSSYNEQFF,TGTGCCAGCAGTGACTCGTCCACTAGCTCCTACAATGAGCAGTTCTTC
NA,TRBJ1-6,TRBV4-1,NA,CASSQGIFNSPLHF,TGCGCCAGCAGCCAGGGAATTTTTAATTCACCCCTCCACTTT
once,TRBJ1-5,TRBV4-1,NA,CASSQVRPGRHQPQHF,TGCGCCAGCAGCCAAGTACGGCCAGGGAGGCATCAGCCCCAGCATTTT